The 29 T cell receptor beta chains below come from one sample, sequenced in a study of cytomegalovirus exposure and HLA in healthy donors. 13 Jbeta primers and 60 Vbeta primers were used for the PCR. Sequencing used immunoSEQ multiplex PCR; TCRdb keeps in-frame clones, though not all of them. The data hold 200,000 or so clones, with approximately 78% observed a single time. Sequences were obtained from PBMCs. These receptors were taken from a woman between 18 and 29 years old in good health and CMV-seronegative.

V and J are TRBV2 and TRBJ1-1, with 8 nucleotides matching TRBD1. The CDR3 length is 14 residues. In germline, CDR1 is SNHLY, CDR2 FYNNEI. Trimming removed 6 bases from V and 11 bases from J; junction bases left unmatched: 14. CDR3 region: CASRDRVRREGAFF. The CDR3 DNA reads as TGTGCCAGCAGGGACAGGGTAAGACGAGAGGGGGCTTTCTTT.

This clone was seen a handful of times. The chain recombines TRBV4-1 with TRBJ2-5; TRBD1 matches at 10 bases. The J call could be wrong; TRBJ2-7 is a better fit for the DNA end. The germline gives CDR1 MGHRA, CDR2 YSYEKL. This CDR3 spans 17 amino acids. CDR3 nucleotides: TGCGCCAGCAGCCAAGACAGGACAGGGGGGTTTTCCTACGAGCAGTACTTC. As protein: CASSQDRTGGFSYEQYF.

This chain uses TRBV7-3 with TRBJ1-3, with D perhaps matching TRBD1 (5 bases). Germline V gives CDR1 SGHTA, CDR2 FQGTGA. The V end lost 1 base, the J end lost 4 bases, and 14 bases lay between the germline ends. The CDR3 is made up of 16 amino acids. CDR3 DNA sequence: TGTGCCAGCAGCTTAATGTGGGGCTTAAGCGGAAACACCATATATTTT. This translates into CASSLMWGLSGNTIYF.

This chain links TRBV2 with TRBJ2-7; D is possibly TRBD1 (5 bases). V was cut by 6 bases and J by 3 bases, with 15 bases left in between. Germline V gives CDR1 SNHLY, CDR2 FYNNEI. This CDR3 spans 14 amino acids. CDR3 sequence (DNA): TGTGCCAGCAGCCAGGACATGGCTATCTACGAGCAGTACTTC. Translated: CASSQDMAIYEQYF.

The chain couples TRBV5-8 to TRBJ2-2; perhaps TRBD1 as D (6 bases). Trimming cost V 1 base and J 4 bases, with 11 bases left between them. The CDR3 has 15 amino acids. Looked up from germline, CDR1 is SGHTS and CDR2 is YDEGEE. The CDR3 region is CASSLWGRGTGELFF. Here the CDR3 DNA reads TGTGCCAGCAGCTTGTGGGGCAGGGGCACCGGGGAGCTGTTTTTT.

The V and J genes are TRBV11-2 and TRBJ2-7, with D maybe TRBD1 (6 bases). V was shortened by 5 bases and J by 5 bases, with 16 bases between the two germline ends. The CDR3 sequence is 14 residues long. Germline V gene lookup returns CDR1 SGHAT and CDR2 FQNNGV. CDR3 nucleotides: TGTGCCAGCAGCCCCCGAACAGGGAATAACGAGCAGTACTTC. This gives the protein CASSPRTGNNEQYF.

The chain carries TRBV29-1 and TRBJ1-2; D uncertain. Germline CDR1 and CDR2: SQVTM and ANQGSEA. The CDR3 is made up of 10 amino acids. The V end was cut by 4 bases, the J end by 8 bases, with 8 bases between. Written as DNA, the CDR3 is TGCAGCGTTGGTCCTCTAGGCTACACCTTC. The encoded protein is CSVGPLGYTF.

The chain links TRBV14 to TRBJ1-4; D unresolved. The germline V and J ends were trimmed by 4 bases and 8 bases, with 26 bases remaining between them. This CDR3 has 18 residues. CDR1 and CDR2 (germline): SGHDN, FVKESK. Written as DNA, the CDR3 is TGTGCCAGCAGCCCTAGACCCTTCTCTAATTTTGTGGAGGAAAAACTGTTTTTT. This sequence encodes CASSPRPFSNFVEEKLFF.

The J gene is TRBJ2-1, the V gene TRBV15; D is perhaps TRBD2 (5 bases). There are 13 residues in the CDR3. Trimming removed 8 bases from V and 6 bases from J, with 14 bases in between. Germline CDR1 reads LNHNV; CDR2 reads YYDKDF (reference sequence). This chain's CDR3 is CATGERMANEQFF. Here the CDR3 DNA reads TGTGCCACCGGAGAGCGGATGGCCAATGAGCAGTTCTTC.

This chain links TRBV15 with TRBJ2-7; no firm D call. Trimming pared 5 bases from V and 1 base from J, leaving 15 bases between. Germline CDR1 and CDR2: LNHNV and YYDKDF (reference sequence). This CDR3 has 15 amino acids. CDR3 DNA sequence: TGTGCCACCAGCCTCCCCCCTCAGTGGTCCTACGAGCAGTACTTC. Translation gives CATSLPPQWSYEQYF. Drawing the rest from reference TRBV15 and TRBJ2-7, the complete variable domain is DAMVIQNPRYQVTQFGKPVTLSCSQTLNHNVMYWYQQKSSQAPKLLFHYYDKDFNNEADTPDNFQSRRPNTSFCFLDIRSPGLGDTAMYLCATSLPPQWSYEQYFGPGTRLTVT.

The gene calls are TRBV6-5 and TRBJ2-3, with 9 bases identical to TRBD1. V lost 6 bases and J lost 4; bases outside the gene matches: 5. Germline V gene sequence: CDR1 MNHEY, CDR2 SVGAGI. The CDR3 loop spans 14 amino acids. Here the CDR3 DNA reads TGTGCCAGCAGGACGGGACAGGGTGCAGATACGCAGTATTTT. The encoded protein is CASRTGQGADTQYF.

The CDR3 DNA is TGTGCCAGCACCCCGGGAGCGGGGAACTATGGCTACACCTTC. Its protein is CASTPGAGNYGYTF. The chain has TRBV6-6 and TRBJ1-2; D ambiguous. Trimming took off 7 bases at V and 2 bases at J, with 14 bases between the two ends. The CDR3 is 14 residues long. Germline V lookup: CDR1 MNHNY, CDR2 SVGAGI (reference sequence).

This clone was detected a few times. The chain links TRBV27 to TRBJ2-3, with 7 nucleotides matching TRBD1. Germline V gene sequence: CDR1 MNHEY, CDR2 SMNVEV (reference sequence). Germline trimming cut 5 bases from V and 4 bases from J; bases unmatched to any gene: 6. The CDR3 is 14 residues long. The CDR3 DNA sequence: TGTGCCAGCAGTACGACAGGGTTTTCAGATACGCAGTATTTT. Protein sequence: CASSTTGFSDTQYF.

The chain's CDR3 is CASSLGPSGTEAFF. The CDR3 coding sequence is TGCGCCAGCAGCTTGGGTCCTAGCGGCACTGAAGCTTTCTTT. V usage is TRBV5-1 and J usage is TRBJ1-1, with unresolved D. With 0 bases removed from V and 4 bases from J, the gap between germline ends came to 10 bases. The CDR3 has 14 amino acids. Germline V gene lookup returns CDR1 SGHRS and CDR2 YFSETQ. Together with reference TRBV5-1 and TRBJ1-1, the CDR3 gives the full variable domain: KAGVTQTPRYLIKTRGQQVTLSCSPISGHRSVSWYQQTPGQGLQFLFEYFSETQRNKGNFPGRFSGRQFSNSRSEMNVSTLELGDSALYLCASSLGPSGTEAFFGQGTRLTVV.

This chain connects TRBV7-9 to TRBJ1-6, with a weak D call TRBD1 (6 bases). Trimming took 5 bases from V and 15 from J, leaving 23 bases between them. There are 15 residues in the CDR3. Germline-derived CDR1 and CDR2 are SEHNR and FQNEAQ (reference sequence). DNA for the CDR3: TGTGCCAGCAGCCCGCAAACAGGGACCGGCCGGCTCCTCCACTTT. Translated: CASSPQTGTGRLLHF.

The genes are TRBV11-2 and TRBJ2-7, with D tentatively TRBD1 (6 bases). V lost 8 bases, J lost 5 bases, and 13 bases lay in between. This CDR3 region has 12 residues. Germline V gives CDR1 SGHAT, CDR2 FQNNGV. CDR3 nucleotide sequence: TGTGCCAGCTTCCAGGGGAACAACGAGCAGTACTTC. It translates to CASFQGNNEQYF.

The chain couples TRBV6-5 to TRBJ1-2; D remains unclear. Germline V gives CDR1 MNHEY, CDR2 SVGAGI. V shed 2 bases and J shed 4 bases, with 14 bases lying between them. This CDR3 region has 15 residues. The CDR3 spells CASSYQAINLYGYTF. In DNA form, the CDR3 reads TGTGCCAGCAGTTACCAGGCGATAAACCTCTATGGCTACACCTTC.

J is TRBJ1-1 and V is TRBV27; 7 bases fit TRBD1. The V gene's germline CDR1 is MNHEY and CDR2 SMNVEV (reference sequence). CDR3 length: 13 residues. After removal of 6 bases from V and 0 bases from J, the junction contained 1 base not matched to a gene. CDR3 nucleotides: TGTGCCAGCAGCGGGACAGTGAACACTGAAGCTTTCTTT. It encodes CASSGTVNTEAFF.

The chain couples TRBV5-1 to TRBJ2-7; 7 nucleotides align to TRBD1. CDR1 is SGHRS and CDR2 is YFSETQ in the germline V gene. The CDR3 totals 15 residues. V lost 3 bases, J lost 0 bases, and 6 bases stayed unmatched. CDR3 region: CASSWGTVNSYEQYF. CDR3 in DNA: TGCGCCAGCAGCTGGGGGACAGTCAACTCCTACGAGCAGTACTTC.

The chain joins TRBV7-6 to TRBJ2-2; TRBD2 aligns across 9 bases. The germline gives CDR1 SGHVS, CDR2 FNYEAQ. The junction had 4 bases not matched to a gene; V was cut back by 2 bases and J by 6 bases. This CDR3 has 15 amino acids. CDR3 in DNA: TGTGCCAGCAGCTTATCCGGGACTAGCCCCGGGGAGCTGTTTTTT. Translation gives CASSLSGTSPGELFF.

The chain recombines TRBV5-6 with TRBJ2-7; TRBD1 matches at 10 bases. Trimming at V came to 0 bases and at J to 2 bases, leaving 2 bases not matched to a gene. CDR1 and CDR2 from the germline V gene are SGHDT and YYEEEE. The CDR3 spans 15 residues. The CDR3: CASSLVGTGAYEQYF. The DNA for the CDR3 is TGTGCCAGCAGCTTGGTCGGGACAGGGGCCTACGAGCAGTACTTC.

The chain has TRBV7-6 and TRBJ2-3, with 15 bases identical to TRBD2. V lost 3 bases, J lost 0 bases, and 13 bases stayed unmatched. CDR1 and CDR2 (germline): SGHVS, FNYEAQ. This CDR3 has 21 amino acids. CDR3 protein: CASSFSRAGLAGGPSTDTQYF. The CDR3 DNA reads as TGTGCCAGCAGCTTCTCCCGGGCCGGACTAGCGGGGGGGCCTAGCACAGATACGCAGTATTTT.

V and J are TRBV10-3 and TRBJ1-1, with 8 nucleotides matching TRBD1. The CDR3 is 14 amino acids. Germline loops: CDR1 ENHRY, CDR2 SYGVKD. V dropped 7 bases and J dropped 5; count of bases not matched to a gene: 9. The CDR3 loop is CAITRQGLMTEAFF. CDR3 bases: TGTGCCATCACCAGACAGGGGTTGATGACTGAAGCTTTCTTT.

This clone was counted a few times. The V and J genes are TRBV19 and TRBJ1-5, with TRBD1 as a possible D gene (5 bases). Germline assignment: CDR1 LNHDA and CDR2 SQIVND (reference sequence). The CDR3 contains 14 residues. The V gene lost 3 bases and the J gene lost 1 base, with 7 bases spanning the gap. CDR3 sequence reads: CASSMGGSNQPQHF. The CDR3, as DNA: TGTGCCAGTAGTATGGGGGGGAGCAATCAGCCCCAGCATTTT.

The J gene is TRBJ1-2, the V gene TRBV19; D might be TRBD1 (5 bases). CDR1 LNHDA and CDR2 SQIVND come from the germline V gene (reference sequence). This CDR3 region has 12 residues. The germline V and J ends were trimmed by 6 bases and 5 bases, with 10 bases remaining between them. This chain's CDR3 is CASSRVQYGYTF. CDR3 in DNA: TGTGCCAGTAGCAGGGTGCAATATGGCTACACCTTC.

The chain carries TRBV10-2 and TRBJ1-5; 7 bases align to TRBD1. From germline, CDR1 is WSHSY and CDR2 SAAADI. V lost 4 bases and J lost 4; bases outside the gene matches: 19. The CDR3 extends over 19 amino acids. The CDR3 loop is CASSGSTPTGVFGNQPQHF. The CDR3 DNA sequence: TGCGCCAGCAGTGGCTCAACCCCTACAGGGGTATTCGGGAATCAGCCCCAGCATTTT.

The rearrangement links TRBV5-1 to TRBJ2-7; TRBD1 aligns across 7 bases. This CDR3 region has 13 residues. The ends lost 3 bases at V and 3 bases at J; junction bases unmatched: 3. Germline-derived CDR1 and CDR2 are SGHRS and YFSETQ. The CDR3 protein is CASSSGQVYEQYF. The CDR3 DNA reads TGCGCCAGCAGCTCAGGACAGGTCTACGAGCAGTACTTC.

The chain links TRBV28 to TRBJ2-3; TRBD2 aligns across 9 bases. V shed 8 bases and J 4 bases; nucleotides not matched to a gene: 7. This CDR3 has 14 amino acids. CDR1 is MDHEN, CDR2 SYDVKM, per germline. In DNA, the CDR3 is TGTGCCAGCGGAGGGGGCGGGAGGGCAGATACGCAGTATTTT. The encoded protein is CASGGGGRADTQYF.

This chain links TRBV7-9 with TRBJ2-7; 7 bases are shared with TRBD1. With 3 bases clipped from V and 5 bases from J, the junction kept 7 bases outside the gene matches. The CDR3 is 14 amino acids. The V gene's germline CDR1 is SEHNR and CDR2 FQNEAQ (reference sequence). The CDR3 DNA follows: TGTGCCAGCAGCTTCGACAGGGCCTGGGACGAGCAGTACTTC. Protein product: CASSFDRAWDEQYF.